The clone carrying this T cell receptor (beta chain) was found a few times. Its antigen is undetermined. The CDR3 sequence is 16 residues long. Deletions cut 3 bases from V and 7 bases from J, with 19 bases between. A single record per CDR3 protein comes from TCRdb applying MiXCR to the 5' RACE reads. The data show some 570,000 distinct CDR3 sequences, around 20% seen once. The sample belongs to a study of identical twins. General study results and limits: It was cross-sectional statistical analysis, not following the same donors, that the conclusions relied on.

In addition, the sample was reused for a study of yellow fever vaccine responses in identical twins.

Specimen: CD4+ T cells sorted from blood. This chain links TRBV12-3 or TRBV12-4 with TRBJ1-5; D is perhaps TRBD1 (5 bases). The source of this sequence is a woman between 18 and 30 years old in good health. The CDR3 reads CASSFRMVAGKQPQHF. In nucleotides, the CDR3 is TGTGCCAGCAGTTTCAGGATGGTGGCAGGGAAACAGCCCCAGCATTTT.